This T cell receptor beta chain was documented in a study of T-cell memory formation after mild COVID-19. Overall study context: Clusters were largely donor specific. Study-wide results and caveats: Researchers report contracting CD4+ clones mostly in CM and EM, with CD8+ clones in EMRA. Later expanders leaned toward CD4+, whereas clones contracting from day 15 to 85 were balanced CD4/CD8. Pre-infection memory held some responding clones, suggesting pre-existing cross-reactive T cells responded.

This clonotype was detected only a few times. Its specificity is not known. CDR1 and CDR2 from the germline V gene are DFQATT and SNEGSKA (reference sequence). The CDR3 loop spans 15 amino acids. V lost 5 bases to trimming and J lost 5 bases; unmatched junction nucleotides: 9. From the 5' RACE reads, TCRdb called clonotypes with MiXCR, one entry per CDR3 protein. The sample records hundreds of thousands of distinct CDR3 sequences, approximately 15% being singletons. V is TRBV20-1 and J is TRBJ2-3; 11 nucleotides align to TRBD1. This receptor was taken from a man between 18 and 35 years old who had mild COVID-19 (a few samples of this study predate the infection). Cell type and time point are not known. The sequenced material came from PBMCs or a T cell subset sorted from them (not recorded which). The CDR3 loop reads CSAGRDRGAGDTQYF. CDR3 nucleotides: TGCAGTGCTGGTCGGGACAGGGGGGCAGGAGATACGCAGTATTTT.